Here is one T cell receptor (beta chain) with its context. Its antigen is still unknown. These data originate in a study of CXCR3-negative and CXCR3-positive naive CD8 T cells. The authors made the TRB cDNA libraries by 5' RACE using UMI labels. One entry per CDR3 protein, without DNA, is what TCRdb gives after re-calling the 5' RACE reads. In all, the sample yields 35,000 to 45,000 distinct CDR3 sequences. Phenotypically, naive CD8+ T cells corresponded to CD45RO-CCR7+CD27+CD95-. Regarding the study as a whole: TRB CDR3 properties indicated TCR strength, while surface CD5 was similar across naive subsets.

Sequencing was carried out using naive CXCR3- CD8+ T cells from blood. Subset described: CD45RO-CCR7+CD27+CD95- naive CD8+ T cells lacking CXCR3 (TNR3-). The TCR was taken from a human donor in good health. Some clones in this sample may be carry-over from other donors' samples.

This CDR3 is CASSQDRWDRVFETQYF. This chain links TRBV3-1 with TRBJ2-5; TCRdb's D call, TRBD1, is unchecked because there is no DNA. The germline V gene has CDR1 LGHDT and CDR2 YNNKEL (reference sequence). CDR3 length equals 17 residues.